The sequence of this TCR beta chain was determined in a study of T cell responses to AZD1222 COVID-19 vaccine. Germline V CDR1 and CDR2: LNHDA, SQIVND (reference sequence). The CDR3 is 13 amino acids. V lost 3 bases, J lost 8 bases, and 13 bases lay in between. With regard to this clone: Its matching antigen is unknown.

Overall study findings and caveats: As reported, nearly half of all spike-specific TCRs target variant regions that are unmutated. Breadth and depth of Spike-specific TCRs rose after two AZD1222 doses.

TCRdb's table, derived via immunoSEQ multiplex PCR, lists solely in-frame clones and lacks some. This sample yields about 160,000 clones, of which 88% are seen a single time; roughly 5.5% belongs to the top ten. The sequencing used peripheral blood, collected on day 0 of AZD1222 vaccination. This rearrangement joins TRBV19 to TRBJ1-2; D is uncertain. The sequence came from an adult in good health. The CDR3 loop reads CASSIASGGGYTF. The CDR3 nucleotides read TGTGCCAGTAGTATTGCGTCTGGCGGAGGCTACACCTTC.